This T cell receptor beta chain comes out of a study of CD8 T cells in Susac syndrome. Study-level results: It was acknowledged in the study that its TCR sequencing and HLA analysis involved a relatively small number of individuals.

Sequencing of TCR beta, carried out with a high-throughput approach, was applied to CD8+ and CD4+ T cells from the blood. As regards this clonotype: The antigen is unknown.

CDR3 length: 13 residues. Trimming stripped 4 bases from V and 9 bases from J, with 13 bases between. Per germline, CDR1 SGHTA and CDR2 FQGNSA. RNA, at about 0.45 to 1 ug, was reverse transcribed with random hexamers. Multiplex immunoSEQ PCR targeted 54 Vbeta and 13 Jbeta TCR beta segments. TCRdb re-called the immunoSEQ multiplex PCR reads through MiXCR, storing one row per CDR3 protein. The sample includes roughly 200,000 distinct CDR3 sequences, 85% to 95% of them seen just once. The source material was CD4+ T cells from PBMCs. The rearrangement uses TRBV7-2 and TRBJ2-1; D tentatively fits TRBD1 or TRBD2 (5 bases each). This receptor was obtained from a human donor in good health. CDR3 residues: CASSSTRGGEQFF. CDR3 coding DNA: TGTGCCAGCAGCTCCACTAGGGGTGGTGAGCAGTTCTTC.